This T cell receptor (beta chain) was sequenced in a study of cytotoxic CD8 clonotypes in ibrutinib-treated CLL. Study-wide results and limits: Having risen at ibrutinib response, clonality had fallen back toward baseline by progression.

Comments on this clone: What it recognizes is unknown.

V gave up 10 bases and J gave up 1 base, with 9 bases separating them. Germline V gene data show CDR1 as SNHLY and CDR2 as FYNNEI. The CDR3 is 12 residues long. TCRdb keeps only in-frame clones here, not all; method: immunoSEQ multiplex PCR. Here the sample spans around 310,000 clones, about 77% being singletons. The chain uses TRBV2 and TRBJ2-3; weak D call: TRBD2 (5 bases). This receptor was obtained from a human donor with chronic lymphocytic leukemia. This material consisted of PBMCs, taken before ibrutinib treatment. CDR3 sequence (DNA): TGTGCCACCACAGCGGGCACAGATACGCAGTATTTT. It is translated as CATTAGTDTQYF.